The next 3 T cell receptor beta chains were all read from a single sample in a study of OX40 agonist ivuxolimab in advanced cancers. Repertoires were generated with immunoSEQ multiplex PCR, while TCRdb's copy carries only in-frame clones and drops some. The table records fewer than 80,000 clones, about 90% of them present only once. The material was CD4+ or CD8+ T cells sorted from blood, obtained in a trial of the OX40 agonist ivuxolimab. These receptors were obtained from an adult with an advanced solid tumor such as melanoma, head and neck, liver or kidney cancer.

The rearrangement uses TRBV7-9 and TRBJ1-2; D uncertain. The germline V and J ends were trimmed by 5 bases and 0 bases, with 4 bases remaining between them. Germline CDR1 reads SEHNR; CDR2 reads FQNEAQ (reference sequence). This CDR3 region has 12 residues. DNA for the CDR3: TGTGCCAGCAGCCTATCTAACTATGGCTACACCTTC. Translation: CASSLSNYGYTF.

This clone was seen only once. The chain's CDR3 is CASSPGGLGTEAFF. Here the CDR3 DNA reads TGTGCCAGCAGTCCAGGGGGATTAGGCACTGAAGCTTTCTTT. This chain joins TRBV28 and TRBJ1-1, with 7 nucleotides matching TRBD1. The CDR3 spans 14 residues. Germline values: CDR1 MDHEN, CDR2 SYDVKM. J was trimmed by 4 bases and V by 5 bases; bases with no gene match: 7.

The chain is built from TRBV27 and TRBJ2-7; 13 nucleotides line up with TRBD2. The CDR3 has 15 residues. Germline V lookup: CDR1 MNHEY, CDR2 SMNVEV (reference sequence). V lost 8 bases to trimming and J lost 6 bases; unmatched junction nucleotides: 10. CDR3 nucleotide sequence: TGTGCCAGCGGGGGGCCGGGACTAGCGGGATTCGAGCAGTACTTC. It encodes CASGGPGLAGFEQYF.